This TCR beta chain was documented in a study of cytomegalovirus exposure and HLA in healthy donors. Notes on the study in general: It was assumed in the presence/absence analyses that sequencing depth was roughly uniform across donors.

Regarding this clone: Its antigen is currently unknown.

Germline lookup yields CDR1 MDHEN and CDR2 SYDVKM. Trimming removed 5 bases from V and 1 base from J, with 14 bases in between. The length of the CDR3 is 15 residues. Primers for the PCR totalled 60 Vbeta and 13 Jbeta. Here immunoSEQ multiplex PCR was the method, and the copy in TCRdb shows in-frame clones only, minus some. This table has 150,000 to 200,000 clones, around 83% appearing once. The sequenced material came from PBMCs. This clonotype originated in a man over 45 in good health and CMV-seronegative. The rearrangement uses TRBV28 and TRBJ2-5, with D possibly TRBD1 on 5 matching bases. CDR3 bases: TGTGCCAGCAGTGCGCAAGGGGCCGTCCAAGAGACCCAGTACTTC. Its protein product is CASSAQGAVQETQYF.